This record looks at one TCR beta chain sequence and its context. Its antigen is unidentified. Trimming at V came to 2 bases and at J to 1 base, leaving 4 bases not matched to a gene. The length of the CDR3 is 15 residues. Germline CDR1 is MNHEY and CDR2 is SVGAGI. Assay used: immunoSEQ multiplex PCR; TCRdb lists only in-frame clones, some missing. The data hold some 68,000 clones, with over 80% observed a single time. Unstimulated Tregs (CD4+CD25+CD127-) and CD4+CD25- non-Tregs were sorted from PBMCs. This sample is part of a study of Tregs in tolerant kidney transplant recipients. Study-wide points: The small number of patients limits these findings pending further validation. Biological reproducibility was not directly addressed, but technical replication error appeared minimal.

Sequencing input: CD4+ T cells from blood. This clonotype was obtained from a human donor in good health. The chain links TRBV6-5 to TRBJ2-7, with 8 nucleotides matching TRBD1. The CDR3 DNA reads as TGTGCCAGCAGTTACGATCGGGACAGGTCCTACGAGCAGTACTTC. Encoded protein: CASSYDRDRSYEQYF.